These 4 T cell receptor beta chains came from one sample sequenced in a study of blood T cell repertoires in COVID-19. The data were produced by immunoSEQ multiplex PCR, yet TCRdb's version contains in-frame clones alone and is incomplete. The sample holds around 100,000 clones, around 87% seen once. The sequencing sample was made of peripheral blood. Receptor source: a man aged 45 to 65 with active or convalescent COVID-19.

This clone was recorded a few times. The rearrangement uses TRBV6-5 and TRBJ2-2, with TRBD1 as a possible D gene (6 bases). The CDR3 has 14 amino acids. Germline assignment: CDR1 MNHEY and CDR2 SVGAGI. Between the trimmed V and J ends, which lost 7 bases and 4 bases, there was a span of 13 bases. In DNA form, the CDR3 reads TGTGCCAGCAAGGCAGGGGTGGGCACCGGGGAGCTGTTTTTT. Its translation: CASKAGVGTGELFF.

The chain couples TRBV7-9 to TRBJ1-4; 10 positions agree with TRBD1. Unmatched junction bases numbered 12, after V lost 5 bases and J lost 0 bases. This CDR3 comprises 19 residues. Germline CDR1 SEHNR, CDR2 FQNEAQ (reference sequence). In nucleotides, the CDR3 is TGTGCCAGCAGCCCGGTAGACAGGGGGCGCCACGCAACTAATGAAAAACTGTTTTTT. Its protein product is CASSPVDRGRHATNEKLFF.

The rearrangement joins TRBV28 to TRBJ2-1, with D unclear. This CDR3 has 13 residues. The germline gives CDR1 MDHEN, CDR2 SYDVKM. Between the trimmed V and J ends, which lost 7 bases and 0 bases, there was a span of 7 bases. The CDR3 bases are TGTGCCAGCAACCCCAGCTCCTACAATGAGCAGTTCTTC. This codes for CASNPSSYNEQFF.

The chain combines TRBV28 with TRBJ2-3; TRBD1 matches 9 bases. This CDR3 is 16 amino acids long. V gave up 2 bases and J gave up 4 bases; unmatched junction bases: 7. Germline V CDR1 and CDR2: MDHEN, SYDVKM. The CDR3 sequence is CASSLGTGGKPDTQYF. As DNA, the CDR3 is TGTGCCAGCAGTTTAGGCACAGGGGGCAAGCCAGATACGCAGTATTTT.